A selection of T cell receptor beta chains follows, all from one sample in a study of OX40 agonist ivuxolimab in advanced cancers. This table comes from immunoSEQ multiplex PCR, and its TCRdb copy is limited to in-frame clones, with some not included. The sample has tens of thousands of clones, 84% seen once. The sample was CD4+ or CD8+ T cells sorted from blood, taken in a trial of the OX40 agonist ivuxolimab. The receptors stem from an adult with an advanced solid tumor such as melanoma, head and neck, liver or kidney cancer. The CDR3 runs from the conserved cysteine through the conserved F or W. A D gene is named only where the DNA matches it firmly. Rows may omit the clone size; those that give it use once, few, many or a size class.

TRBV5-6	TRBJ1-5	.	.	TGTGCCAGCAGCACGCAGGGTGGGTCGCAGCCCCAGCATTTT	CASSTQGGSQPQHF
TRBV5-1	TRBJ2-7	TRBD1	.	TGCGCCAGCAGCTGGGACAGGGTGAGCGAGCAGTACTTC	CASSWDRVSEQYF
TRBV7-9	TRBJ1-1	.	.	TGTGCCAGCAGCTCGGGACACCCTGAAGCTTTCTTT	CASSSGHPEAFF
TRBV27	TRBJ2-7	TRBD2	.	TGTGCCACCTCCTTCCAGACTAGCGGAACCTACGAGCAGTACTTC	CATSFQTSGTYEQYF
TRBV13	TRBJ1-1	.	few	TGTGCCAGCAGCCCCCAGGGGACCCCTTTCACTGAAGCTTTCTTT	CASSPQGTPFTEAFF
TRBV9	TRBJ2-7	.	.	TGTGCCAGCAGCGTAGCTACGGCGGGCGGACCCTGGGAGCAGTACTTC	CASSVATAGGPWEQYF
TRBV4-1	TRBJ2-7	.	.	TGCGCCAGCAGCCAAGTGTTCGGGCCCCTCTACGAGCAGTACTTC	CASSQVFGPLYEQYF
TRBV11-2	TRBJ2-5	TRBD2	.	TGTGCCAGCAGCGACATCTCTAGCGGGGGGCCACAAGAGACCCAGTACTTC	CASSDISSGGPQETQYF
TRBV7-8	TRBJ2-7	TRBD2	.	TGTGCCAGCAGCTCCCCGGGAGGGCGGAACGAGCAGTACTTC	CASSSPGGRNEQYF
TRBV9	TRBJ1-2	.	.	TGTGCCAGCAGCGATAATGGGGGCAGGGGCTACACCTTC	CASSDNGGRGYTF
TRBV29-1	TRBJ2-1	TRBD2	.	TGCAGCGTCCCCGCCCGCCCCGGGACTATTAACTACAATGAGCAGTTCTTC	CSVPARPGTINYNEQFF
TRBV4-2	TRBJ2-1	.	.	TGTGCCAGCAGCCAGCCTGTAGCCTACAATGAGCAGTTCTTC	CASSQPVAYNEQFF
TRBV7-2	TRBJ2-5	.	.	TGTGCCAGCAGCTTAGGCTTGCAGGGTGGGCAGACCCAGTACTTC	CASSLGLQGGQTQYF
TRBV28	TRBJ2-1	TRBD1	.	TGTGCCAGCAGTCTAGGGACAGGCCGCTCCTACAATGAGCAGTTCTTC	CASSLGTGRSYNEQFF
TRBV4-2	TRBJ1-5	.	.	TGTGCCAGCAGCTTGGAGGGTGTGAGCAATCAGCCCCAGCATTTT	CASSLEGVSNQPQHF
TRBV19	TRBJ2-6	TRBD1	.	TGTGCCAGTAAACAGGGGGCCTTCTCTGGGGCCAACGTCCTGACTTTC	CASKQGAFSGANVLTF
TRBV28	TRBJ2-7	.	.	TGTGCCAGCAGTTTAGTGGGGGGCTCATACGAGCAGTACTTC	CASSLVGGSYEQYF
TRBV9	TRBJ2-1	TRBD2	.	TGTGCCAGCAGCGTAGCTACGAGAACTAGCGGGTCCCCTCCCTACTACAATGAGCAGTTCTTC	CASSVATRTSGSPPYYNEQFF
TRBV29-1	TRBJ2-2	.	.	TGCAGCGTTCCGGGGGGCGGTGGGAACACCGGGGAGCTGTTTTTT	CSVPGGGGNTGELFF
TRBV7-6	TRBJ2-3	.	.	TGTGCCAGCAGCTTAAATGTGGGCCCAGATACGCAGTATTTT	CASSLNVGPDTQYF
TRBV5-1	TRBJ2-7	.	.	TGCGCCAGCAGCTTGGGTGGGGTCTACGAGCAGTACTTC	CASSLGGVYEQYF
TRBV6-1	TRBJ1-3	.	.	TGTGCCAGCATCGGAAGGGGGAGCTCTGGAAACACCATATATTTT	CASIGRGSSGNTIYF
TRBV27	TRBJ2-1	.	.	TGTGCCAGCAGGGATCCCCGAGACCCCAGGACCTACAATGAGCAGTTCTTC	CASRDPRDPRTYNEQFF
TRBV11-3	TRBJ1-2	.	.	TGTGCCAGCAGCTTAGGGACACGGCACTATGGCTACACCTTC	CASSLGTRHYGYTF
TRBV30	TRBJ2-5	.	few	TGTGCCTGGAGACGTTACTCCTGGTACCAAGAGACCCAGTACTTC	CAWRRYSWYQETQYF
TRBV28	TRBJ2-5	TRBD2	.	TGTGCCAGCAGTTTAATAGCGGGGGGTGTCCTTTGGTATCGAGGGACCCAGTACTTC	CASSLIAGGVLWYRGTQYF
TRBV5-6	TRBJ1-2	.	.	TGTGCCAGCAGCTTGAGTGAGGGCTACACCTTC	CASSLSEGYTF
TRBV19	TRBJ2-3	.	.	TGTGCCAGTACAGGGTCTGATACGCAGTATTTT	CASTGSDTQYF
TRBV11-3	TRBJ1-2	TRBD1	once	TGTGCCAGCAGCCCATGGGACAGCGCAGGAGGAGGACAGGGCTACACCTTC	CASSPWDSAGGGQGYTF
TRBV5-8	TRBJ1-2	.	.	TGTGCCAGCAGCTTGGGTAGGGAGGAGTATGGCTACACCTTC	CASSLGREEYGYTF
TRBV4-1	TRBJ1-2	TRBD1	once	TGCGCCAGCAGCCAAGTCACAGGGGGCGGCTATGGCTACACCTTC	CASSQVTGGGYGYTF
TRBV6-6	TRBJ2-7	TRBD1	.	TGTGCCAGCAGTTATCGGGACAGCTCCTACGAGCAGTACTTC	CASSYRDSSYEQYF
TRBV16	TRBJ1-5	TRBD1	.	TGTGCCAGCAGCCACTCGGACAGGGGGCGAGGCAATCAGCCCCAGCATTTT	CASSHSDRGRGNQPQHF
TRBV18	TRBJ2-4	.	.	TGTGCCAGCTCACCGGTGGAGGGGGCGGACAAAAACATTCAGTACTTC	CASSPVEGADKNIQYF
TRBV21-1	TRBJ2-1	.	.	TGTGCCAGCAGCAGCCCAGGGACAGGGGAAGGGAATGAGCAGTTCTTC	CASSSPGTGEGNEQFF
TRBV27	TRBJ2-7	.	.	TGTGCCAGCGGCTATGGGACAAATGCCTACGAGCAGTACTTC	CASGYGTNAYEQYF
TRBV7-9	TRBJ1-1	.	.	TGTGCCAGCAGCTGGGGTGGGAACACTGAAGCTTTCTTT	CASSWGGNTEAFF
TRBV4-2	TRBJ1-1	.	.	TGTGCCAGCAGCCCAAGTGGCACTGAAGCTTTCTTT	CASSPSGTEAFF
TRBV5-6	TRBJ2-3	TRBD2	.	TGTGCCAGCAGCTTGTTGCTAGCGGGAGAATGGGCAGATACGCAGTATTTT	CASSLLLAGEWADTQYF
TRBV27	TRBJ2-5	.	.	TGTGCCAGCAGATCAGGAGGTGTGCAGGGGCTGAAGACCCAGTACTTC	CASRSGGVQGLKTQYF
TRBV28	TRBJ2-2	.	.	TGTGCCAGCAGTTTACAGACCTATAGGGAGCTGTTTTTT	CASSLQTYRELFF
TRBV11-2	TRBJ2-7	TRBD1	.	TGTGCCAGCAGCTTTTCGGGACAGGAGTCCTACGAGCAGTACTTC	CASSFSGQESYEQYF
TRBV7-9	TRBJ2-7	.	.	TGTGCCAGCAGCCCACCACTGACAGGTACCCACGAGCAGTACTTC	CASSPPLTGTHEQYF
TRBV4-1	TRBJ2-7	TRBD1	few	TGCGCCAGCAGCCCCGGGGACAGGGCCCCCTACGAGCAGTACTTC	CASSPGDRAPYEQYF
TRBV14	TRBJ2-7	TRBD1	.	TGTGCCAGCAGCCAAGGACAGGGGCCCTACGAGCAGTACTTC	CASSQGQGPYEQYF
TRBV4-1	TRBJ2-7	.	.	TGCGCCAGCAGCCAAGATGGATCAGTTGGATTGAGCTCCTACGAGCAGTACTTC	CASSQDGSVGLSSYEQYF
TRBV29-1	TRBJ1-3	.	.	TGCAGCGTTGCCCCGGGACAAAGCGCCTCTGGAAACACCATATATTTT	CSVAPGQSASGNTIYF
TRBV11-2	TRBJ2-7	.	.	TGTGCCAGCAGCTTGGGCCAGGCGGCTGGGTACGAGCAGTACTTC	CASSLGQAAGYEQYF
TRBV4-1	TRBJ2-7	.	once	TGCGCCAGCAGCCAAGATCGGGGGCGGGAGAGCTCCTACGAGCAGTACTTC	CASSQDRGRESSYEQYF
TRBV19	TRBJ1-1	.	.	TGTGCCAGTAGTATCGAGGTTAGGGGCGAAACTGAAGCTTTCTTT	CASSIEVRGETEAFF
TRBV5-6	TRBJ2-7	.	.	TGTGCCAGCAGCTTGGGGGCACCCCGAAACTACGAGCAGTACTTC	CASSLGAPRNYEQYF
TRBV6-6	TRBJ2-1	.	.	TGTGCCAGCAGTCTCAGGGAAGTTAGGTACAATGAGCAGTTCTTC	CASSLREVRYNEQFF
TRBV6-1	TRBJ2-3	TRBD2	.	TGTGCCAGCAGTGAAGGCTTGCGGCGGGGGGCCGCAGATACGCAGTATTTT	CASSEGLRRGAADTQYF
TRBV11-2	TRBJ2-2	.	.	TGTGCCAGCAGCCTAATTGCGGACACCGGGGAGCTGTTTTTT	CASSLIADTGELFF
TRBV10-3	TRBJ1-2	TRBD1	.	TGTGCCATCAGTGGGTCGTTGACAGGGCCCCAGGGCTACACCTTC	CAISGSLTGPQGYTF
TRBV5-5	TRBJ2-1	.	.	TGTGCCAGCAGCTTCGGGTGGGGGGCCAGGGATGAGCAGTTCTTC	CASSFGWGARDEQFF